One sample yielded the 18 T cell receptor beta chains listed below, sequenced in a study of OX40 agonist ivuxolimab in advanced cancers. Repertoires were generated with immunoSEQ multiplex PCR, while TCRdb's copy carries only in-frame clones and drops some. The sample records under 95,000 clones, roughly 89% being singletons. The sequencing here drew on CD4+ or CD8+ T cells sorted from blood, taken in a trial of the OX40 agonist ivuxolimab. These receptors were collected from an adult with an advanced solid tumor such as melanoma, head and neck, liver or kidney cancer.

The rearrangement links TRBV20-1 to TRBJ2-7; no definite D call. The V gene lost 3 bases and the J gene lost 5 bases, with 2 bases spanning the gap. Germline V CDR1 and CDR2: DFQATT, SNEGSKA (reference sequence). The CDR3 runs 9 residues. The CDR3 here is CSASDEQYF. The CDR3 nucleotides read TGCAGTGCTAGTGACGAGCAGTACTTC.

This chain uses TRBV29-1 with TRBJ2-7, with a possible D match to TRBD2 (6 bases). The CDR3 length is 13 residues. V was pared by 6 bases and J by 0 bases, with 12 bases between. Germline V CDR1 and CDR2: SQVTM, ANQGSEA. CDR3 residues: CSVNSGNSYEQYF. In DNA form, the CDR3 reads TGCAGCGTAAATAGCGGAAACTCCTACGAGCAGTACTTC.

The chain employs TRBV27 and TRBJ2-1, with 9 bases identical to TRBD2. The V gene end was trimmed by 2 bases and the J gene end by 3 bases; junction bases not matched to a gene: 2. The CDR3 runs to 15 residues. Germline assignment: CDR1 MNHEY and CDR2 SMNVEV (reference sequence). The CDR3 is CASSLAGGGYNEQFF. As DNA, the CDR3 is TGTGCCAGCAGTTTAGCGGGGGGGGGCTACAATGAGCAGTTCTTC.

This clone was seen just once. This chain joins TRBV4-3 and TRBJ2-3; 14 bases fit TRBD2. CDR1 LGHNA and CDR2 YSLEER come from the germline V gene. After removal of 1 base from V and 7 bases from J, the junction contained 13 bases not matched to a gene. This CDR3 has 19 residues. In nucleotides, the CDR3 is TGCGCCAGCAGCCAAGTTTTGCCATCGACTAGCGGGGGGGCAAATACGCAGTATTTT. It codes for CASSQVLPSTSGGANTQYF.

The sample holds one count of this clone. V usage is TRBV28 and J usage is TRBJ1-2; D is uncertain. Trimming removed 3 bases at V and 1 base at J, with 6 bases between. This CDR3 is built from 13 residues. Germline V lookup: CDR1 MDHEN, CDR2 SYDVKM. For the CDR3, the DNA is TGTGCCAGCAGTTTGTTGGGTAACTATGGCTACACCTTC. It codes for CASSLLGNYGYTF.

The chain combines TRBV18 with TRBJ2-2, with D possibly being TRBD2 (5 bases). Germline CDR1 reads KGHSH; CDR2 reads LQKENI. The germline V and J ends were trimmed by 1 base and 0 bases, with 6 bases remaining between them. The CDR3 runs 15 residues. Here the CDR3 DNA reads TGTGCCAGCTCACCACGAGGGACGAACACCGGGGAGCTGTTTTTT. Protein sequence: CASSPRGTNTGELFF.

The chain links TRBV5-1 to TRBJ1-6, with D tentatively TRBD1 (5 bases). Trimming removed 0 bases from V and 9 bases from J, with 16 bases in between. The germline V gene has CDR1 SGHRS and CDR2 YFSETQ. This CDR3 is built from 16 residues. CDR3 sequence: CASSLGLGDRGSPLHF. The CDR3 coding sequence is TGCGCCAGCAGCTTGGGTTTAGGGGACCGTGGTTCACCCCTCCACTTT.

The rearrangement joins TRBV27 to TRBJ2-1, with TRBD2 matching over 8 bases. This CDR3 has 18 amino acids. V shed 6 bases and J 6 bases; nucleotides not matched to a gene: 19. Germline assignment: CDR1 MNHEY and CDR2 SMNVEV (reference sequence). The CDR3 DNA reads TGTGCCAGCAGCCTACGGGACCTCAGCGGGAGTGGCGTCAATGAGCAGTTCTTC. As protein: CASSLRDLSGSGVNEQFF.

This clone turned up a few times. The chain uses TRBV28 and TRBJ2-5; 7 bases fit TRBD1. Germline CDR1 and CDR2: MDHEN and SYDVKM. The CDR3 spans 13 residues. Trimming took 6 bases from V and 4 from J; bases not matched to a gene: 5. The CDR3 nucleotides read TGTGCCAGCAGAACGACAGGGCTAGAGACCCAGTACTTC. It translates to CASRTTGLETQYF.

J is TRBJ2-1 and V is TRBV5-1, with 11 bases identical to TRBD2. The CDR3 extends over 17 amino acids. V shed 4 bases, J shed 7 bases, and the junction held 13 bases outside the gene matches. Germline V CDR1 and CDR2: SGHRS, YFSETQ. The CDR3 loop reads CASSELFSGRARNEQFF. The CDR3 coding sequence is TGCGCCAGCAGCGAACTCTTTAGCGGGAGGGCCCGGAATGAGCAGTTCTTC. Looking up the rest from reference TRBV5-1 and TRBJ2-1 gives the full variable domain: KAGVTQTPRYLIKTRGQQVTLSCSPISGHRSVSWYQQTPGQGLQFLFEYFSETQRNKGNFPGRFSGRQFSNSRSEMNVSTLELGDSALYLCASSELFSGRARNEQFFGPGTRLTVL.

The gene calls are TRBV11-2 and TRBJ1-4, with D uncertain. The V gene lost 5 bases and the J gene lost 7 bases, with 5 bases spanning the gap. Germline CDR1 reads SGHAT; CDR2 reads FQNNGV. The CDR3 length is 11 residues. CDR3 amino acids: CASSQGEKLFF. CDR3 nucleotide sequence: TGTGCCAGCAGCCAAGGTGAAAAACTGTTTTTT.

To note about this clone: Germline is not matched at one junction end, which may reflect a read error. This CDR3 reads CASSLGVEQPQHF. CDR3 sequence (DNA): TGTGCCAGCAGCTTGGGGGTGGAACAGCCGCAGCATTTT. The gene calls are TRBV5-4 and TRBJ1-5; D gene unclear. CDR1 and CDR2 from the germline V gene are SGHNT and YYREEE (reference sequence). There are 13 residues in the CDR3. Using reference TRBV5-4 and TRBJ1-5 for the parts outside the CDR3, the full variable domain is ETGVTQSPTHLIKTRGQQVTLRCSSQSGHNTVSWYQQALGQGPQFIFQYYREEENGRGNFPPRFSGLQFPNYSSELNVNALELDDSALYLCASSLGVEQPQHFGDGTRLSIL.

The chain couples TRBV28 to TRBJ2-4; the D gene is possibly TRBD1 (5 bases). Germline V gene lookup returns CDR1 MDHEN and CDR2 SYDVKM. CDR3 length: 14 residues. Trimming took off 5 bases at V and 1 base at J, with 9 bases between the two ends. CDR3 loop: CASSLRAAKNIQYF. The DNA for the CDR3 is TGTGCCAGCAGTCTCAGGGCCGCCAAAAACATTCAGTACTTC.

The chain couples TRBV5-1 to TRBJ2-1; D gene unclear. Germline V gene lookup returns CDR1 SGHRS and CDR2 YFSETQ. This CDR3 spans 15 amino acids. V lost 3 bases and J lost 7, with 17 bases in between. The CDR3 sequence: CASSSASTGLNEQFF. CDR3 in DNA: TGCGCCAGCAGCTCGGCTAGTACGGGCCTGAATGAGCAGTTCTTC.

This clone was counted a single time. The chain is built from TRBV5-5 and TRBJ2-7, with D uncertain. CDR3 length equals 13 residues. CDR1 is SGHKS, CDR2 YYEKEE, per germline (reference sequence). V was trimmed by 4 bases and J by 0 bases, leaving 8 bases between them. CDR3 protein: CASSRDISYEQYF. The CDR3 DNA sequence: TGTGCCAGCAGCCGAGATATCTCCTACGAGCAGTACTTC. Combining the CDR3 with reference TRBV5-5 and TRBJ2-7 gives the whole variable domain DAGVTQSPTHLIKTRGQQVTLRCSPISGHKSVSWYQQVLGQGPQFIFQYYEKEERGRGNFPDRFSARQFPNYSSELNVNALLLGDSALYLCASSRDISYEQYFGPGTRLTVT.

The chain employs TRBV7-9 and TRBJ1-6, with a weak D call TRBD1 (5 bases). The germline gives CDR1 SEHNR, CDR2 FQNEAQ (reference sequence). The CDR3 sequence is 16 residues long. The V end was cut by 5 bases, the J end by 6 bases, with 17 bases between. CDR3 DNA: TGTGCCAGCAGCCCGGGACCCCGGTCTCTTAATTCACCCCTCCACTTT. Translation: CASSPGPRSLNSPLHF. Full variable domain (outside the CDR3, taken from reference TRBV7-9 and TRBJ1-6): DTGVSQNPRHKITKRGQNVTFRCDPISEHNRLYWYRQTLGQGPEFLTYFQNEAQLEKSRLLSDRFSAERPKGSFSTLEIQRTEQGDSAMYLCASSPGPRSLNSPLHFGNGTRLTVT.

The chain links TRBV27 to TRBJ2-7; TRBD2 agrees at 14 bases. The CDR3 covers 18 residues. The V and J ends lost 0 bases and 2 bases, in that order; junction bases with no gene match: 6. Germline CDR1 MNHEY, CDR2 SMNVEV (reference sequence). CDR3 amino acids: CASSLSMGLAGETYEQYF. The DNA of the CDR3 is TGTGCCAGCAGTTTATCGATGGGACTAGCGGGGGAAACCTACGAGCAGTACTTC.

The chain links TRBV5-4 to TRBJ2-1, with 10 bases lining up with TRBD1. There are 15 residues in the CDR3. J was trimmed by 5 bases and V by 4 bases; bases with no gene match: 6. Germline V gives CDR1 SGHNT, CDR2 YYREEE (reference sequence). The CDR3 protein is CASSRDRGQNNEQFF. The DNA for the CDR3 is TGTGCCAGCAGCCGAGACAGGGGGCAAAACAATGAGCAGTTCTTC. Using reference TRBV5-4 and TRBJ2-1 for the parts outside the CDR3, the full variable domain is ETGVTQSPTHLIKTRGQQVTLRCSSQSGHNTVSWYQQALGQGPQFIFQYYREEENGRGNFPPRFSGLQFPNYSSELNVNALELDDSALYLCASSRDRGQNNEQFFGPGTRLTVL.